The 9 T cell receptor beta chains in this list originate from one sample, sequenced in a study of T cell responses to AZD1222 COVID-19 vaccine. Generated by immunoSEQ multiplex PCR, the TCRdb table keeps only in-frame clones and is missing some. The data contain approximately 200,000 clones, more than 85% of them singletons. Sample: peripheral blood, taken 28 days after the second AZD1222 dose. The receptor source for this set is an adult who received the AZD1222 COVID-19 vaccine.

This chain uses TRBV11-2 with TRBJ1-6, with D possibly matching TRBD1 (6 bases). This CDR3 region has 17 residues. V shed 0 bases and J shed 7 bases, with 16 bases lying between them. Germline loops: CDR1 SGHAT, CDR2 FQNNGV. Here the CDR3 DNA reads TGTGCCAGCAGCTTAGAGGGGGGCGGGAGATGGAATTCACCCCTCCACTTT. It codes for CASSLEGGGRWNSPLHF.

CDR3 sequence (DNA): TGTGCCAGCAGCTTAAGGGGGGACGCTGAAGCTTTCTTT. This codes for CASSLRGDAEAFF. The V and J genes are TRBV7-9 and TRBJ1-1, with D perhaps matching TRBD1 (6 bases). CDR1 is SEHNR, CDR2 FQNEAQ, per germline (reference sequence). Trimming pared 2 bases from V and 6 bases from J, leaving 10 bases between. The CDR3 has 13 residues.

V gene TRBV5-4 combines with J gene TRBJ2-7; 12 bases line up with TRBD2. Trimming took 5 bases from V and 2 from J; bases not matched to a gene: 5. The germline V gene encodes CDR1 SGHNT and CDR2 YYREEE (reference sequence). The CDR3 spans 15 residues. The CDR3 nucleotides are TGTGCCAGCAGAGGCGGACTAGCGGGAACCTACGAGCAGTACTTC. It yields the protein CASRGGLAGTYEQYF.

The chain has TRBV6-5 and TRBJ2-1; 10 bases align to TRBD2. Germline V lookup: CDR1 MNHEY, CDR2 SVGAGI. The J segment lost 9 bases and the V segment lost 1 base, leaving 9 bases of the junction unmatched. CDR3 size: 16 residues. The CDR3 DNA reads as TGTGCCAGCAGTTACTATCAAGCGGGAGGGGGAGGTGAGCAGTTCTTC. This codes for CASSYYQAGGGGEQFF.

The V call is TRBV18, the J call TRBJ1-1; perhaps TRBD1 as D (6 bases). V lost 3 bases and J 4 bases, leaving 12 bases between the germline ends. Germline CDR1 is KGHSH and CDR2 is LQKENI. This CDR3 contains 14 residues. CDR3 DNA: TGTGCCAGCTCACCGGGGACATGGCCCACTGAAGCTTTCTTT. This codes for CASSPGTWPTEAFF.

Only a few counts were recorded for this clone. The V and J genes are TRBV6-5 and TRBJ2-2; D is undetermined. Germline V gene data show CDR1 as MNHEY and CDR2 as SVGAGI. CDR3 length: 15 residues. V lost 8 bases and J lost 1, with 14 bases in between. The CDR3 region is CASGFGSLNTGELFF. The CDR3, as DNA: TGTGCCAGCGGTTTCGGGTCCCTGAACACCGGGGAGCTGTTTTTT.

The rearrangement links TRBV6-5 to TRBJ1-2, with 7 bases fitting TRBD1. The CDR3 is made up of 16 amino acids. From germline, CDR1 is MNHEY and CDR2 SVGAGI. V was clipped by 0 bases and J by 5 bases; unmatched bases: 9. The CDR3 spells CASSYSHTGTEYGYTF. The CDR3 bases are TGTGCCAGCAGTTACTCCCATACCGGGACAGAGTATGGCTACACCTTC.

This rearrangement joins TRBV28 to TRBJ1-2; TRBD1 aligns across 7 bases. The CDR3 loop spans 15 amino acids. V lost 3 bases, J lost 3 bases, and 7 bases stayed unmatched. In germline, CDR1 is MDHEN, CDR2 SYDVKM. CDR3 region: CASSLGQRAHYGYTF. Written as DNA, the CDR3 is TGTGCCAGCAGTTTGGGACAGCGGGCCCACTATGGCTACACCTTC.

V is TRBV29-1 and J is TRBJ1-2; possibly TRBD1 for D (5 bases). V dropped 6 bases and J dropped 7 bases, with 15 bases sitting between them. The CDR3 has 12 residues. CDR1 is SQVTM, CDR2 ANQGSEA, per germline. CDR3: CSVSDAGSGYTF. The CDR3 DNA reads as TGCAGCGTGTCAGACGCAGGGTCTGGCTACACCTTC. The full variable domain, with the rest looked up from reference TRBV29-1 and TRBJ1-2, is SAVISQKPSRDICQRGTSLTIQCQVDSQVTMMFWYRQQPGQSLTLIATANQGSEATYESGFVIDKFPISRPNLTFSTLTVSNMSPEDSSIYLCSVSDAGSGYTFGSGTRLTVV.